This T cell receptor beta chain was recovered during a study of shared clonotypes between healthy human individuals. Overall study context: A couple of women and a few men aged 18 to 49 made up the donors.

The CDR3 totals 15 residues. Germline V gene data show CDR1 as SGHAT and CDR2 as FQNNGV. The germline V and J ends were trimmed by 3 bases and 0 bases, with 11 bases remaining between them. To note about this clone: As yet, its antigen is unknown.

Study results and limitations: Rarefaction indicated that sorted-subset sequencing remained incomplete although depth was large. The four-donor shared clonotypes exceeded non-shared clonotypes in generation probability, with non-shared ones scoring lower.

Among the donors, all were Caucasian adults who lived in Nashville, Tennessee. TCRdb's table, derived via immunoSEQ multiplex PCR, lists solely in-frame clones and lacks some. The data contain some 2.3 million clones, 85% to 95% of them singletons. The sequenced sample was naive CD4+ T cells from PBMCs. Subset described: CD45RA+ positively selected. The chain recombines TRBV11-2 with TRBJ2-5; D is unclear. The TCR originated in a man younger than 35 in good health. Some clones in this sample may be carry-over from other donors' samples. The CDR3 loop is CASSFQVEYQETQYF. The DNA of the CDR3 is TGTGCCAGCAGCTTTCAGGTCGAGTACCAAGAGACCCAGTACTTC.